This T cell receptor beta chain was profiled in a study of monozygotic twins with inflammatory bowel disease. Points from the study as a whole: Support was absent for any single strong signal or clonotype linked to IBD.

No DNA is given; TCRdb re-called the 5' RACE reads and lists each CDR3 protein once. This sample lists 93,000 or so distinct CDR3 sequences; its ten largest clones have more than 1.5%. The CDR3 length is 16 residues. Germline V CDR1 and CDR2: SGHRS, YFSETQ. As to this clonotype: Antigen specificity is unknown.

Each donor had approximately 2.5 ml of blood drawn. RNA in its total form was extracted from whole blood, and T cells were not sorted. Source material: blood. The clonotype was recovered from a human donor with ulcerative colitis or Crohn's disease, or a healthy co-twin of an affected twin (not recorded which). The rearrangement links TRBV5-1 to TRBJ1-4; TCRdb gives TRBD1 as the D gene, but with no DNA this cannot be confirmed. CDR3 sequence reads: CASSLGSGATNEKLFF.